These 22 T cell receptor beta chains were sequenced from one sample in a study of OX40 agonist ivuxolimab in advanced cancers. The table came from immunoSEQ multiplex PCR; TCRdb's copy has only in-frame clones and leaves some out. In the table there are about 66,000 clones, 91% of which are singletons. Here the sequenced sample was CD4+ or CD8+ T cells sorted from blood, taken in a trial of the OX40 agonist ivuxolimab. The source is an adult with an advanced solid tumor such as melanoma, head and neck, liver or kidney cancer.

In DNA, the CDR3 is TGTGCCAGCAGCACCAGCGGGATTTTCTACAATGAGCAGTTCTTC. It codes for CASSTSGIFYNEQFF. The rearrangement uses TRBV7-9 and TRBJ2-1, with 7 bases that match TRBD2. Per the germline V gene, CDR1 is SEHNR and CDR2 is FQNEAQ (reference sequence). The trim removed 5 bases at V and 3 bases at J, leaving 7 bases unmatched. The CDR3 has 15 amino acids.

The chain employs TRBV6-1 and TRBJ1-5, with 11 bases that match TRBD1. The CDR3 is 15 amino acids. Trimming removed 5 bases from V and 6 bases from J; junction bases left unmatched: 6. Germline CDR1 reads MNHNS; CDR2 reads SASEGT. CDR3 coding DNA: TGTGCCAGCAGTTCCGGGACAGGGGGAATTCAGCCCCAGCATTTT. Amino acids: CASSSGTGGIQPQHF.

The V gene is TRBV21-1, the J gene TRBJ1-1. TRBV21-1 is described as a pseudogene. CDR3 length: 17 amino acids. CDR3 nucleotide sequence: TGTGCCAGCAGCCCTCATAAAAGGCTCTCCCGGGACACTGAAGCTTTCTTT. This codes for CASSPHKRLSRDTEAFF.

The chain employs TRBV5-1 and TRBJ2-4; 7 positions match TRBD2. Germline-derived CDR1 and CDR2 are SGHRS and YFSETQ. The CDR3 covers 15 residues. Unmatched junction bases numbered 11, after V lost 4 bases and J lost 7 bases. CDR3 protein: CASSPGTLGGNIQYF. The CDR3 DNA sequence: TGCGCCAGCAGCCCTGGGACTCTCGGGGGGAACATTCAGTACTTC. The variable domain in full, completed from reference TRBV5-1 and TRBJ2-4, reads KAGVTQTPRYLIKTRGQQVTLSCSPISGHRSVSWYQQTPGQGLQFLFEYFSETQRNKGNFPGRFSGRQFSNSRSEMNVSTLELGDSALYLCASSPGTLGGNIQYFGAGTRLSVL.

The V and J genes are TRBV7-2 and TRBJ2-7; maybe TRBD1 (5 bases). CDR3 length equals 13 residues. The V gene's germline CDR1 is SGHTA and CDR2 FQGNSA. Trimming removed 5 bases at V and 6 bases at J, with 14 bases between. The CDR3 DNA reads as TGTGCCAGCAGCCAAACAGGAACAAGCGAGCAGTACTTC. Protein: CASSQTGTSEQYF.

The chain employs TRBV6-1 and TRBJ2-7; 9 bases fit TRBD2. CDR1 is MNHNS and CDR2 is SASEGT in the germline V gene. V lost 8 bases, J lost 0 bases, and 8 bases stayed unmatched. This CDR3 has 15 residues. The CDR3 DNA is TGTGCCAGCGGTACTACTAGCGGGTACTCCTACGAGCAGTACTTC. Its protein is CASGTTSGYSYEQYF.

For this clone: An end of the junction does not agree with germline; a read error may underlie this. The CDR3 loop is CASSLGMTSGRIF. The CDR3 nucleotides are TGTGCCAGCAGCTTGGGGATGACTAGCGGGAGAATCTTC. This chain connects TRBV5-5 to TRBJ2-7; TRBD2 matches 12 bases. The germline V gene encodes CDR1 SGHKS and CDR2 YYEKEE (reference sequence). The CDR3 runs 13 residues.

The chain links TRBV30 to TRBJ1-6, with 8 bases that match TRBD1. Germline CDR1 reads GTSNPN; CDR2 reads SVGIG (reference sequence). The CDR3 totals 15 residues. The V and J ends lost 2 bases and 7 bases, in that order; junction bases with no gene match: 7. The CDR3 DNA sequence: TGTGCCTGGAGTCCTCGGACAGGGCCGAATTCACCCCTCCACTTT. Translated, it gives CAWSPRTGPNSPLHF. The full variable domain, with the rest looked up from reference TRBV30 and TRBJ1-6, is SQTIHQWPATLVQPVGSPLSLECTVEGTSNPNLYWYRQAAGRGLQLLFYSVGIGQISSEVPQNLSASRPQDRQFILSSKKLLLSDSGFYLCAWSPRTGPNSPLHFGNGTRLTVT.

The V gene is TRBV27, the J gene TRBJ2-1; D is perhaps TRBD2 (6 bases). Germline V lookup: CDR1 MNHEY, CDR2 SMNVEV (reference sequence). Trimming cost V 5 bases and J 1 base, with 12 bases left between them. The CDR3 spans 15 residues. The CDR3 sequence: CASSPYGGSYNEQFF. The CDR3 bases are TGTGCCAGCAGTCCGTACGGGGGTTCCTACAATGAGCAGTTCTTC.

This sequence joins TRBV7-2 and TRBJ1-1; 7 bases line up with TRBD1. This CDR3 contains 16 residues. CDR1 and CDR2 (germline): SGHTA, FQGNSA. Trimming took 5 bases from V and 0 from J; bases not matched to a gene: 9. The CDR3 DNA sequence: TGTGCCAGCAGCCCCAGGGACAGAACTCTGAACACTGAAGCTTTCTTT. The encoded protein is CASSPRDRTLNTEAFF.

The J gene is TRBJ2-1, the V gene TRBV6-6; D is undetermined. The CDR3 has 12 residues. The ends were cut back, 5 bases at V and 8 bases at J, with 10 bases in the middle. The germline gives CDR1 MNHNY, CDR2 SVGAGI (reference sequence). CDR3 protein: CASSPREYEQFF. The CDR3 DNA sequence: TGTGCCAGCAGTCCCCGCGAATATGAGCAGTTCTTC.

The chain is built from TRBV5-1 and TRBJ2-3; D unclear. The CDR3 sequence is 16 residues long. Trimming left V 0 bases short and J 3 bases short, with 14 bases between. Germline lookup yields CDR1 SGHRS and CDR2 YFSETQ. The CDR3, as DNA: TGCGCCAGCAGCTTGGCCGGCGGAGCAAAGACAGATACGCAGTATTTT. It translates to CASSLAGGAKTDTQYF.

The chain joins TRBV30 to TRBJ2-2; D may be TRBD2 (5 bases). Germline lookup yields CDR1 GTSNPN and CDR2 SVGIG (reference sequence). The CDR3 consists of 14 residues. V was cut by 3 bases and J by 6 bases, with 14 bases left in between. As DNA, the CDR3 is TGTGCCTGGAGCGCGGTCGGGGTCGCCGGGGAGCTGTTTTTT. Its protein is CAWSAVGVAGELFF. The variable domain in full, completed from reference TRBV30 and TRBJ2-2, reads SQTIHQWPATLVQPVGSPLSLECTVEGTSNPNLYWYRQAAGRGLQLLFYSVGIGQISSEVPQNLSASRPQDRQFILSSKKLLLSDSGFYLCAWSAVGVAGELFFGEGSRLTVL.

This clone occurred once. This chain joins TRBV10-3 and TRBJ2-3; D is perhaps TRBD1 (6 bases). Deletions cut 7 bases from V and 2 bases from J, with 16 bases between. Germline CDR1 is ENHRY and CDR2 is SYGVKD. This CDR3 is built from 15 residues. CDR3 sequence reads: CAINGERGNTDTQYF. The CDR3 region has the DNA TGTGCCATCAATGGTGAGAGGGGGAACACAGATACGCAGTATTTT.

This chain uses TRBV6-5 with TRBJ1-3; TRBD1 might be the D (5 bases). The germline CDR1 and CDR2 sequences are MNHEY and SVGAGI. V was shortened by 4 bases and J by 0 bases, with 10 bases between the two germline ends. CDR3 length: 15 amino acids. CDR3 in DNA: TGTGCCAGCAGTTCGGCAGGGAGCTCTGGAAACACCATATATTTT. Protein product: CASSSAGSSGNTIYF.

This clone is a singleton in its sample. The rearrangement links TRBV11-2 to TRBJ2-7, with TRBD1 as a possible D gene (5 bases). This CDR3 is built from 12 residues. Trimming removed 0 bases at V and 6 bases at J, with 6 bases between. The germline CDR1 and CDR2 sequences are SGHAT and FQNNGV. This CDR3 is CASSLDQGEQYF. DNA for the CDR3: TGTGCCAGCAGCTTAGACCAGGGCGAGCAGTACTTC.

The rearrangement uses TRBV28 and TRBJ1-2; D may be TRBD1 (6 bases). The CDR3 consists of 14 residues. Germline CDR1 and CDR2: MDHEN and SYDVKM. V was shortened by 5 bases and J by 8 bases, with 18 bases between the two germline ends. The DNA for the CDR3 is TGTGCCAGCAGTGGGGGGTCGACAGGACCGGGCTACACCTTC. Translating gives CASSGGSTGPGYTF.

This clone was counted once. The CDR3 loop is CASSVIRAGELFF. The CDR3 DNA reads TGTGCCAGCAGCGTAATCAGGGCCGGGGAGCTGTTTTTT. The chain joins TRBV2 to TRBJ2-2; TRBD1 is a possible D gene (5 bases). The CDR3 runs to 13 residues. Germline CDR1 SNHLY, CDR2 FYNNEI. V was cut by 6 bases and J by 6 bases, with 11 bases left in between.

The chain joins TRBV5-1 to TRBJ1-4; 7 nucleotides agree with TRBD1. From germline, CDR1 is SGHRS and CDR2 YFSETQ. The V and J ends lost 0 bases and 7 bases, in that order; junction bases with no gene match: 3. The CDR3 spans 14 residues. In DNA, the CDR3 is TGCGCCAGCAGCTTGGTGGGACAGCCTGAAAAACTGTTTTTT. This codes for CASSLVGQPEKLFF. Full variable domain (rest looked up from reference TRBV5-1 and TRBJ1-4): KAGVTQTPRYLIKTRGQQVTLSCSPISGHRSVSWYQQTPGQGLQFLFEYFSETQRNKGNFPGRFSGRQFSNSRSEMNVSTLELGDSALYLCASSLVGQPEKLFFGSGTQLSVL.

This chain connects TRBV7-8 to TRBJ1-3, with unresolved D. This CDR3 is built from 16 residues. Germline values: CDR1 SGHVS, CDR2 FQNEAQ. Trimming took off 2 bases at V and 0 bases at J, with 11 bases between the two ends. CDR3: CASSLISGFSGNTIYF. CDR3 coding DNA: TGTGCCAGCAGCTTAATTTCGGGCTTCTCTGGAAACACCATATATTTT.

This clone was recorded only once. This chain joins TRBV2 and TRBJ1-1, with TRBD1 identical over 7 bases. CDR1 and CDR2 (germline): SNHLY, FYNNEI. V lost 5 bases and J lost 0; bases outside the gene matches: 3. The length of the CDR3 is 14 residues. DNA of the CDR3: TGTGCCAGCAGTCAGGGACAGATGAACACTGAAGCTTTCTTT. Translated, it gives CASSQGQMNTEAFF. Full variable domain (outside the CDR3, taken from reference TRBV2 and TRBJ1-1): EPEVTQTPSHQVTQMGQEVILRCVPISNHLYFYWYRQILGQKVEFLVSFYNNEISEKSEIFDDQFSVERPDGSNFTLKIRSTKLEDSAMYFCASSQGQMNTEAFFGQGTRLTVV.

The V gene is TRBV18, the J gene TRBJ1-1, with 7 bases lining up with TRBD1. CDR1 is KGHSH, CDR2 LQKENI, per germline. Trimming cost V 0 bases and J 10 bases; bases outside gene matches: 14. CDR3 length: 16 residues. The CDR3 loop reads CASSPPSRDKPGGAFF. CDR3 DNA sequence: TGTGCCAGCTCACCACCTTCGAGAGACAAACCAGGGGGAGCTTTCTTT.